This T cell receptor beta chain is from a study of T cell clonality in common variable immunodeficiency. Study-level findings and limits: Patient heterogeneity in the CVID cohort limited correlations between repertoire features and clinical complications. Authors noted CVID clonality's cause needs subpopulation repertoire sequencing. Fewer deletions and N-nucleotide insertions were reportedly seen in common variable immunodeficiency TCR beta sequences. CVID subjects showed higher TCRbeta clonality than healthy controls.

This clone was observed a handful of times. Its cognate antigen is unknown. The CDR3 end lies 3 residues beyond the end of the read and is filled in from the germline J gene. The V end lost 0 bases, the J end lost 4 bases, and 12 bases lay between the germline ends. CDR3 size: 15 residues. CDR1 LNHDA and CDR2 SQIVND come from the germline V gene (reference sequence). Sequencing was performed with immunoSEQ multiplex PCR; in TCRdb, only in-frame clones are kept and a portion is missing. The repertoire consists of around 40,000 clones, none detected only once. This sequence was found in a person aged 18-70 years in good health. The rearrangement joins TRBV19 to TRBJ1-1; possibly TRBD1 for D (5 bases). The material sequenced was peripheral blood mononuclear cells. The CDR3 spells CASSIDPKTVTEAFF. The DNA read from the CDR3 is TGTGCCAGTAGTATAGATCCGAAGACAGTCACTGAA.